The 17 T cell receptor beta chains reported below all come from one sample, sequenced in a study of blood T cell repertoires in COVID-19. The repertoire was sequenced with immunoSEQ multiplex PCR; TCRdb's copy has only in-frame clones and lacks some. The sample has 300,000 to 400,000 clones, roughly 85% seen once. Sequencing was carried out using peripheral blood. The receptors shown here come from a human donor in a cohort sampled during active COVID-19.

The chain uses TRBV9 and TRBJ1-1; tentative D call: TRBD1 (6 bases). The CDR3 runs to 16 residues. Trimming took off 2 bases at V and 4 bases at J, with 18 bases between the two ends. Germline CDR1 and CDR2: SGDLS and YYNGEE. The CDR3 coding sequence is TGTGCCAGCAGCGTTGAAGGTACAGGGTGGAGCACTGAAGCTTTCTTT. Translating it yields CASSVEGTGWSTEAFF.

The CDR3 DNA reads as TGTGCCAGCAGTATGGGACAGGGCGTCTCCGAGCAGTACTTC. Translation: CASSMGQGVSEQYF. V is TRBV2 and J is TRBJ2-7, with 9 bases aligning to TRBD1. Germline assignment: CDR1 SNHLY and CDR2 FYNNEI. This CDR3 region has 14 residues. V shed 5 bases, J shed 6 bases, and the junction held 8 bases outside the gene matches.

V gene TRBV30 combines with J gene TRBJ2-6; TRBD1 agrees at 7 bases. The germline V gene has CDR1 GTSNPN and CDR2 SVGIG (reference sequence). The length of the CDR3 is 16 residues. The trim removed 1 base at V and 0 bases at J, leaving 3 bases unmatched. CDR3 amino acids: CAWSAGTVSGANVLTF. As DNA, the CDR3 is TGTGCCTGGAGTGCCGGGACAGTCTCTGGGGCCAACGTCCTGACTTTC.

The chain couples TRBV9 to TRBJ1-4; possibly TRBD1 for D (6 bases). CDR3 size: 13 residues. Germline assignment: CDR1 SGDLS and CDR2 YYNGEE. V lost 7 bases to trimming and J lost 5 bases, with 12 bases between them. CDR3 sequence reads: CASSEGQNEKLFF. The CDR3 DNA reads TGTGCCAGCTCCGAGGGACAAAATGAAAAACTGTTTTTT.

The J gene is TRBJ2-7, the V gene TRBV6-5; 8 nucleotides line up with TRBD1. This CDR3 has 13 residues. V lost 3 bases to trimming and J lost 5 bases; unmatched junction nucleotides: 3. CDR1 and CDR2 (germline): MNHEY, SVGAGI. For the CDR3, the DNA is TGTGCCAGCAGTTATCGGACAGGGAACGAGCAGTACTTC. This translates into CASSYRTGNEQYF.

This clone was observed a handful of times. Within the sample, other DNA sequences also encode this same CDR3. CDR3 in DNA: TGCGCCAGCAGTGATGGGGGGTATAATGAAAAACTGTTTTTT. It specifies CASSDGGYNEKLFF. V and J are TRBV5-1 and TRBJ1-4; TRBD1 is a possible D gene (5 bases). The germline V and J ends were trimmed by 5 bases and 4 bases, with 12 bases remaining between them. Germline V lookup: CDR1 SGHRS, CDR2 YFSETQ. The CDR3 has 14 amino acids.

V is TRBV6-2 or TRBV6-3 and J is TRBJ1-1, with 8 bases that match TRBD1. Looked up from germline, CDR1 is MNHEY and CDR2 is SVGEGT. The CDR3 is made up of 15 amino acids. Trimming at V came to 2 bases and at J to 7 bases, leaving 9 bases not matched to a gene. CDR3 residues: CASSYLFGQGGEAFF. CDR3 coding DNA: TGTGCCAGCAGTTACCTCTTTGGACAGGGCGGTGAAGCTTTCTTT.

V and J are TRBV24-1 and TRBJ1-1; D may be TRBD1 (5 bases). This CDR3 is built from 15 residues. V was pared by 9 bases and J by 3 bases, with 19 bases between. Looked up from germline, CDR1 is KGHDR and CDR2 is SFDVKD. The CDR3 loop reads CATQTGTGEHTEAFF. CDR3 in DNA: TGTGCCACCCAGACCGGGACTGGGGAGCACACTGAAGCTTTCTTT.

The CDR3 region is CASRQGGGRLTGELFF. CDR3 nucleotide sequence: TGTGCAAGTCGCCAAGGGGGAGGGAGGTTGACCGGGGAGCTGTTTTTT. V usage is TRBV12-2 and J usage is TRBJ2-2; the D segment call TRBD2 is taken from the table without a DNA check. TRBV12-2 is described as a pseudogene. CDR3 size: 16 residues.

This sequence joins TRBV24-1 and TRBJ1-6; D remains unclear. Germline CDR1 reads KGHDR; CDR2 reads SFDVKD. CDR3 size: 15 residues. V was shortened by 4 bases and J by 8 bases, with 14 bases between the two germline ends. The CDR3 protein is CATSDSSTKHSPLHF. The CDR3 DNA reads TGTGCCACCAGTGACTCAAGTACTAAACATTCACCCCTCCACTTT.

The J gene is TRBJ1-5, the V gene TRBV30; a possible D gene is TRBD1 (5 bases). The germline V and J ends were trimmed by 4 bases and 1 base, with 11 bases remaining between them. The germline gives CDR1 GTSNPN, CDR2 SVGIG (reference sequence). The CDR3 consists of 14 residues. The CDR3 DNA is TGTGCCTGGACGGAGACAGCCAGCAATCAGCCCCAGCATTTT. Amino acid sequence: CAWTETASNQPQHF.

The chain has TRBV24-1 and TRBJ1-2, with TRBD1 as a possible D gene (5 bases). CDR3 length: 13 residues. V was clipped by 4 bases and J by 7 bases, with 12 bases between them. Germline CDR1 KGHDR, CDR2 SFDVKD. In nucleotides, the CDR3 is TGTGCCACCAGTGAAACCAGGGAATCTGGCTACACCTTC. This gives the protein CATSETRESGYTF.

This sequence joins TRBV27 and TRBJ2-1, with TRBD1 as a possible D gene (6 bases). There are 15 residues in the CDR3. V was cut by 3 bases and J by 9 bases, with 18 bases left in between. CDR1 and CDR2 from the germline V gene are MNHEY and SMNVEV (reference sequence). This CDR3 is CASSFEGTPTGEQFF. In DNA, the CDR3 is TGTGCCAGCAGTTTTGAGGGAACTCCGACAGGTGAGCAGTTCTTC.

With regard to this clone: This same CDR3 is encoded by further DNA sequences in the sample. V is TRBV5-1 and J is TRBJ1-4; 9 bases are a match to TRBD1. The CDR3 length is 14 residues. Losses at the gene ends were 4 bases for V and 8 bases for J; bases not matched to a gene: 6. Germline V gene data show CDR1 as SGHRS and CDR2 as YFSETQ. Written as DNA, the CDR3 is TGCGCCAGCAGCCCAGGACAGGGGAGGGAAAAACTGTTTTTT. This sequence encodes CASSPGQGREKLFF.

This sequence joins TRBV7-3 and TRBJ2-6; 8 bases are a match to TRBD1. This CDR3 is 16 amino acids long. J gave up 4 bases and V 4 bases, and 6 bases lay outside the gene matches. CDR1 SGHTA and CDR2 FQGTGA come from the germline V gene. For the CDR3, the DNA is TGTGCCAGCAGCTCTAAACAGGGGGGCGGGGCCAACGTCCTGACTTTC. It yields the protein CASSSKQGGGANVLTF.

The chain uses TRBV5-4 and TRBJ2-1, with 7 positions matching TRBD2. The CDR3 contains 13 residues. The junction had 9 bases not matched to a gene; V was cut back by 5 bases and J by 10 bases. Looked up from germline, CDR1 is SGHNT and CDR2 is YYREEE (reference sequence). DNA for the CDR3: TGTGCCAGCAGTAGAGGGGAGGGGCGCGAGCAGTTCTTC. Protein product: CASSRGEGREQFF.

The chain has TRBV2 and TRBJ1-2; D gene ambiguous. V was clipped by 6 bases and J by 4 bases, with 15 bases between them. Germline-derived CDR1 and CDR2 are SNHLY and FYNNEI. The CDR3 consists of 14 residues. CDR3 residues: CASSPNSEIYGYTF. The CDR3 bases are TGTGCCAGCAGCCCTAACAGTGAGATCTATGGCTACACCTTC.